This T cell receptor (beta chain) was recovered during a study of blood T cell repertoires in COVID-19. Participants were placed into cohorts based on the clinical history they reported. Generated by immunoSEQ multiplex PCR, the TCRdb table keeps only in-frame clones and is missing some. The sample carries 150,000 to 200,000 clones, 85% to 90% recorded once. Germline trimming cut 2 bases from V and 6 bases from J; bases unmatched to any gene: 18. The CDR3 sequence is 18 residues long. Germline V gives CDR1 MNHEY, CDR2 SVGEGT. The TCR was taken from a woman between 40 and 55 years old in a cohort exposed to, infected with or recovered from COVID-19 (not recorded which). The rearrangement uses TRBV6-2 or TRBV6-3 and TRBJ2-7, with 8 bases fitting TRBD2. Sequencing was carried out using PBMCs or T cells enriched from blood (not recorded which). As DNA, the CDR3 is TGTGCCAGCAGTTACCACTTTCGGGAGGGGCAGCTCTACTTCGAGCAGTACTTC. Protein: CASSYHFREGQLYFEQYF.